Sequencing of this T cell receptor beta chain was carried out in a study of identifying expanded T cells in peripheral blood. The study's findings and limits: Over approximately two and four weeks, about 15 and 19 clones changed, versus roughly 1.2 between replicates. Clone count variance between approximately 2-week samples rose with total template count.

TCRdb's copy holds only in-frame clones and misses some; the assay was immunoSEQ multiplex PCR. Here the sample spans some 72,000 clones, 85% to 90% being singletons. Worth noting for this clone: Its antigen is undetermined.

No infections or other immune events were documented during collection. CDR1 SGDLS and CDR2 YYNGEE come from the germline V gene. The CDR3 has 15 residues. Trimming took 3 bases from V and 7 from J, leaving 17 bases between them. The specimen was blood. The chain employs TRBV9 and TRBJ1-5; D ambiguous. The receptor was isolated from a person aged 18-70 years in good health. The CDR3 reads CASSASGAGGQPQHF. As DNA, the CDR3 is TGTGCCAGCAGCGCGTCCGGAGCAGGCGGGCAGCCCCAGCATTTT.